The text below deals with one TCR beta chain. What it binds is not known. This specimen belongs to a study of blood T cells in healthy people across ages. The overall study: There was about one barcoded beta molecule captured by template switching per two T cells. Overall study findings and caveats: Comparison with aged donors showed that long-lived donors had more naive CD4+ cells and higher diversity.

There were healthy Caucasian individuals from Russia, aged roughly 6 to 95, serving as donors. This CDR3 has 16 amino acids. CDR1 SNHLY and CDR2 FYNNEI come from the germline V gene. Trimming removed 5 bases from V and 10 bases from J; junction bases left unmatched: 11. Then a second PCR, running about 6 to 11 cycles, was carried out with a sample-barcoded 5' primer and a J-beta primer mix. TCRdb reprocessed the 5' RACE reads via MiXCR and lists one record per CDR3 protein. In the table there are approximately 1.5 million distinct CDR3 sequences, around 40% of which are singletons. Sequenced sample: blood. The sequence was collected from a young woman in good health. V gene TRBV2 combines with J gene TRBJ2-1; 13 bases map to TRBD2. CDR3 sequence (DNA): TGTGCCAGCAGTCTTACTACTAGCGGGGGGGCCGGGGAGCAGTTCTTC. Translated: CASSLTTSGGAGEQFF.